This T cell receptor beta chain came from a study of beta chain features in type 1 diabetes listed by TCRdb under 2018. Study-level background: Mean age, gender distribution, total cell number and subset yield did not differ between patients and healthy donors. The study compared TCRB repertoires of sorted circulating CD4+ T cell subsets between recently diagnosed type 1 diabetes patients and matched healthy donors. Across all samples, approximately 100 million sorted cells were examined, and cell number per subset correlated strongly with RNA yield. Whereas all 30 or so donors provided naive and central memory subsets, regulatory and stem cell-like memory subsets were isolated from just 8 patients and roughly eight healthy donors. Paper-wide results and their limitations: Type 1 diabetes patients showed a moderate but significant shortening of TCRB CDR3 length in all four CD4+ subsets. At VDJ recombination sites, patients with type 1 diabetes made fewer insertions and deleted more nucleotides, a pattern implying thymic rearrangement abnormalities. Shorter templates might be favored by PCR, yet because patient and control samples were amplified and corrected together, any such skew would affect both groups equally. The naive, central memory and regulatory TCRB repertoires appeared to resemble one another more closely among patients than among healthy donors. Because cDNA was sequenced instead of genomic DNA, activated cells with high expression could be over-represented, although the groups did not differ in activation or CD3 levels. Because small numbers of individuals were included in the HLA sub-analyses, any influence of HLA type on TCRB rearrangement was left unresolved.

This clone was seen a handful of times. There is no known antigen for this receptor. Per-nucleotide qualities are absent, and no much larger clonotype sits a single base away. A single peripheral blood draw of around 0.11 L on average was collected from each donor into heparinised tubes. A BD FACSAria II was used to sort naive, central memory, regulatory and stem cell-like memory CD4+ T cells with a panel that included CD45RO, CCR7, CD25, CD127, CD95 and CD27. A purity above 95% was achieved for all sorted populations. Right away, PBMCs were isolated by Lymphoprep density gradient centrifugation and were stained directly, with no culture step. So that batch effects would be minimized, each experiment stained and sorted samples in pairs, pairing one healthy donor with one patient. All of the isolated RNA was reverse transcribed with the High Capacity cDNA Reverse Transcription Kit, so expressed TCRB transcripts were sequenced. Deep immunoSEQ sequencing was performed on naive, central memory and regulatory T cell samples, with an average of roughly 3.6 million total reads per sample. Sorted cells were lysed in RLT buffer and RNA was extracted with DNase-treated RNeasy Micro or Mini kits, depending on cell number. Each cell subset was processed separately to prevent cross-contamination, with patient and healthy donor samples processed together. TCRB sequences were amplified from cDNA with the immunoSEQ multiplex PCR, producing 87-bp fragments spanning the CDR3 region. The amplicons were sequenced using the Illumina HiSeq platform. Under the source paper's analysis protocol: PCR bias was computationally corrected using synthetic template baselines, reads within Hamming distance 2 were collapsed, and singletons that could not be merged were discarded. Reads were aligned against IMGT to assign V, D and J genes, CDR3 length and insertions or deletions at six rearrangement sites. Clonotype counts were normalized to sorted cell number within each subset before computing true diversity and Gini coefficients with the tcR R package. Repertoire sharing was quantified using the overlap coefficient calculated on TCRB nucleotide sequences. As a proxy for the pre-selection repertoire, out-of-frame TCRB sequences from naive cells were analyzed. TCRdb took this table from immuneACCESS and kept in-frame rearrangements with V and J called. Such tables lack part of the clones; where checked against another copy, unresolved V genes explain under half of the gap, and the rest is unexplained. From that table come the V and J calls and clone size; the DNA was used to work out D and trimming. This sample is represented by 350,000 or so clones; around 19% of them were singletons. Jointly, the top ten make up 0.044% of the sample.

The CDR3 sequence holds 14 residues, the cysteine and phenylalanine included. The only DNA kept is the CDR3, 42 bases in frame from the first base. CDR1 and CDR2 are drawn from the germline V gene: SNHLY, FYNNEI. V is cut by 2 bases and J by 6 bases, and the space between the germline ends is 13 bases. The TCR comes from a woman under 30 in good health. The sequenced material came from naive CD4+ T cells from blood. Interpreted using the paper, the cell subset or site label stands for: true naive CD4+ T cells. Here the chain combines TRBV2 and TRBJ1-2, with the D gene not clear enough to name. The DNA sequence is given as TGTGCCAGCAGTGAAAATCGGTCAGGCAATGGCTACACCTTC. Its protein reads: CASSENRSGNGYTF.